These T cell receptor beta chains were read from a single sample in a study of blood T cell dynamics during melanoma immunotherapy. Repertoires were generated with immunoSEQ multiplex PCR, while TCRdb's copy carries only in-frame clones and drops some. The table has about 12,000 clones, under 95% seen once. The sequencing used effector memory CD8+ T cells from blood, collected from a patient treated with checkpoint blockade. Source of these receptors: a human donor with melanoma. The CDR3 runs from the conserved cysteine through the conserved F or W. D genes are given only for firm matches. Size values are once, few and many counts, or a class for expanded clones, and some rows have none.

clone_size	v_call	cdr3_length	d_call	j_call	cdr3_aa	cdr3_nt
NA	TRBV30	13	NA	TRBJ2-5	CAWSGGTAGSGYF	TGTGCCTGGAGTGGAGGGACAGCGGGGTCCGGGTACTTC
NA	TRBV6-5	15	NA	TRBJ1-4	CASSKAGGVGEKLFF	TGTGCCAGCAGCAAGGCCGGTGGGGTAGGGGAAAAACTGTTTTTT
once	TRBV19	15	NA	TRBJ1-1	CASRQGGGGYTEAFF	TGTGCCAGTAGACAGGGAGGGGGGGGATACACTGAAGCTTTCTTT
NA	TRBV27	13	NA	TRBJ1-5	CASSFAGNQPQHF	TGTGCCAGCAGTTTCGCAGGGAATCAGCCCCAGCATTTT
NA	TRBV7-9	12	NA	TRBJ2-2	CASSFRPGELFF	TGTGCCAGCAGCTTCCGACCCGGGGAGCTGTTTTTT
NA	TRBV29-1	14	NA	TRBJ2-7	CSVSGAVGSYEQYF	TGCAGCGTGAGTGGGGCGGTGGGTTCCTACGAGCAGTACTTC
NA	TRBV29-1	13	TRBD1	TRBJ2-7	CSVVGTVNYEQYF	TGCAGCGTTGTAGGGACAGTAAACTACGAGCAGTACTTC
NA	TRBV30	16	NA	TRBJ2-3	CAWSVDSYSSTDTQYF	TGTGCCTGGAGTGTTGACAGCTATTCTAGCACAGATACGCAGTATTTT
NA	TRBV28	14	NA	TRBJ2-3	CASNVGLSTDTQYF	TGTGCCAGCAATGTGGGTTTAAGCACAGATACGCAGTATTTT
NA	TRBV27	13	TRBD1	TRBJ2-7	CASSDRGPYEQYF	TGTGCCAGCAGTGACAGGGGACCCTACGAGCAGTACTTC
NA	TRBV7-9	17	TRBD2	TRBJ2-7	CASSLGGGLAGYYEQYF	TGTGCCAGCAGCTTAGGAGGGGGACTAGCGGGATACTACGAGCAGTACTTC
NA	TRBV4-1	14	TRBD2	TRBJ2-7	CASSQGPSGYEQYF	TGCGCCAGCAGCCAAGGCCCTAGCGGGTACGAGCAGTACTTC
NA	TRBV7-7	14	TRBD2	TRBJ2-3	CASSLGLVTDTQYF	TGTGCCAGCAGCCTCGGACTAGTCACAGATACGCAGTATTTT
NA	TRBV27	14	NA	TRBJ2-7	CASSPPGLSYEQYF	TGTGCCAGCAGTCCTCCGGGACTCTCCTACGAGCAGTACTTC
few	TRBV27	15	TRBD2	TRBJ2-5	CASSPSGNPQETQYF	TGTGCCAGCAGCCCCAGCGGGAACCCTCAAGAGACCCAGTACTTC
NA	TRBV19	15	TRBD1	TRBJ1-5	CASSIGDRGLQPQHF	TGTGCCAGTAGTATAGGTGACAGGGGGCTTCAGCCCCAGCATTTT
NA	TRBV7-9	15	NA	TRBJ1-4	CASSSRAATNEKLFF	TGTGCCAGCAGCTCCCGAGCTGCAACTAATGAAAAACTGTTTTTT
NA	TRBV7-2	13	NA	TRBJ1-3	CASSLSPLNTIYF	TGTGCCAGCAGCTTATCCCCGCTAAACACCATATATTTT
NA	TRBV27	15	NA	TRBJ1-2	CASSLSSGPNYGYTF	TGTGCCAGCAGTTTAAGTTCTGGCCCCAACTATGGCTACACCTTC
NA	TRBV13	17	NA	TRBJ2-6	CASSTPGPRSGANVLTF	TGTGCCAGCAGCACCCCGGGACCCCGCTCTGGGGCCAACGTCCTGACTTTC
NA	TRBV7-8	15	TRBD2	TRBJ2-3	CASSFGTSSTDTQYF	TGTGCCAGCAGCTTCGGGACTAGCAGTACAGATACGCAGTATTTT
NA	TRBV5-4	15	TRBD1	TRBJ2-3	CASSFQGAPADTQYF	TGTGCCAGCAGTTTCCAGGGGGCGCCCGCAGATACGCAGTATTTT
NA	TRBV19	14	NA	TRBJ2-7	CASSITGEAYEQYF	TGTGCCAGTAGTATCACGGGGGAAGCCTACGAGCAGTACTTC
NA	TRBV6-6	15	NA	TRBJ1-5	CASSYGGERNQPQHF	TGTGCCAGCAGTTACGGCGGGGAGCGCAATCAGCCCCAGCATTTT
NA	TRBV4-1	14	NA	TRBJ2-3	CASSQPLGSGTQYF	TGCGCCAGCAGCCAGCCCCTCGGGTCGGGTACGCAGTATTTT
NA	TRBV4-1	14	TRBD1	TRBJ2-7	CASSQRTGGDEQYF	TGCGCCAGCAGCCAAAGGACAGGGGGCGACGAGCAGTACTTC
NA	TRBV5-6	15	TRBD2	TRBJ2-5	CASSLGLSGEETQYF	TGTGCCAGCAGCTTAGGCCTTAGCGGGGAAGAGACCCAGTACTTC
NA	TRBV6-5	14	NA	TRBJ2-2	CASSFQEYTGELFF	TGTGCCAGCAGTTTTCAGGAGTACACCGGGGAGCTGTTTTTT
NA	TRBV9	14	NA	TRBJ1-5	CASSGDSSNQPQHF	TGTGCCAGCAGCGGAGACAGTAGCAATCAGCCCCAGCATTTT
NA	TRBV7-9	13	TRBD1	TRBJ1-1	CASSLTGRAEAFF	TGTGCCAGCAGCTTGACAGGGAGGGCTGAAGCTTTCTTT
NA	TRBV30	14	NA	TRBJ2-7	CAWTYDSNSYEQYF	TGTGCCTGGACCTATGACAGCAACTCGTACGAGCAGTACTTC
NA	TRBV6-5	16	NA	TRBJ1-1	CASSYGSGTRNTEAFF	TGTGCCAGCAGTTACGGGTCAGGGACACGAAACACTGAAGCTTTCTTT
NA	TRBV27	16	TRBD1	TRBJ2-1	CASNTGPGQYYNEQFF	TGTGCCAGCAACACCGGACCGGGACAGTATTACAATGAGCAGTTCTTC
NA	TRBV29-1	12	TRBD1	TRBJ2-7	CSYKTGGYEQYF	TGCAGCTATAAGACAGGGGGCTACGAGCAGTACTTC
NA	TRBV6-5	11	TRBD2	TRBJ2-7	CASSPGGEQYF	TGTGCCAGCAGCCCGGGGGGCGAGCAGTACTTC